The clone carrying this T cell receptor beta chain was seen more than once but under ten times. The data derive from a study of blood T cell repertoires in COVID-19. Study details: There were acute and convalescent COVID-19 samples, and they came from the United States, Italy and Spain. PBMCs, B-cell-depleted T cells, or T cells were the source of the cDNA or gDNA that made up the material.

In the source study's methods: Quantification of nucleated cells was approximated via reference gene primer amplification. Sequencing used immunoSEQ multiplex PCR; TCRdb keeps in-frame clones, though not all of them. That table is the source of V, J and clone size, and D and trimming were worked out from the DNA. The sample carries about 200,000 clones, approximately 82% recorded once. Germline CDR1 is SEHNR and CDR2 is FQNEAQ (reference sequence). The CDR3 is 15 amino acids. Trimming took 1 base from V and 3 from J, leaving 13 bases between them. The sequenced sample consisted of peripheral blood. This chain joins TRBV7-9 and TRBJ2-7, with D possibly TRBD2 on 5 matching bases. The sequence was collected from a human donor in a cohort sampled during active COVID-19. The CDR3, as DNA: TGTGCCAGCAGCTTAGATCCGGGTCGGGGCTACGAGCAGTACTTC. Amino acid sequence: CASSLDPGRGYEQYF.